This record looks at one TCR beta chain sequence and its context. Its antigen is still unknown. An end of the junction does not agree with germline; a read error may underlie this. TCRbeta-specific cDNA was reverse-transcribed from 500 to 550 ng total RNA using a constant-region primer and ProtoScript II reverse transcriptase. Three nested multiplex PCR rounds, following a slightly modified ARM-PCR procedure, were used to build the TCRbeta libraries. Each of the first two PCR rounds ran for roughly 9 cycles using multiplex TRBV1-TRBV30 forward primers together with a Cbeta reverse primer. Sample barcodes and Illumina adapters were attached in a final 25-cycle PCR using Deep VentR polymerase. Before sequencing, amplicons of 200-500 bp were gel-purified using a QIAquick gel extraction kit. The TCRbeta amplicons were sequenced with 250-bp paired-end reads on an Illumina HiSeq 2500. In the source study's methods: Trimmomatic v0.33 was used to quality-trim the reads, and FLASH v1.2.11 was used to merge paired reads so that full CDR3 sequences could be recovered. V, D and J germline segments were assigned to the rearranged TCRbeta sequences using MiGEC v1.2.1b. Clonotype statistics, along with Shannon-Wiener diversity indices, were calculated using VDJtools v1.0.0. To cut down on sampling bias, every analysis after diversity analysis relied on just the 250 most abundant clonotypes from each sample. The public reads were reprocessed in TCRdb via fastp at Q25 and MiXCR, keeping in-frame beta chains. Every CDR3 protein is listed once, alongside the most common genes and DNA of its rows. TCRdb's processing, not the authors', yielded these V and J calls. For this sample there are 100,000 to 120,000 distinct CDR3 sequences; around 84% appear just once. Approximately 21% of the sample lies in the top ten.

From the germline V gene (reference sequence), CDR1 is GTSNPN and CDR2 is SVGIG. Taken from cysteine to phenylalanine, the CDR3 has 15 residues. The DNA shown is the 45-base CDR3, in frame from base 1. The sample comes from a study of tumor-infiltrating lymphocytes in primary liver carcinoma (dated by TCRdb to about 2017). Regarding the complete study: Of the five patients (three men and two women, aged 30 to 69 years), four had hepatocellular carcinoma and one had combined HCC and intrahepatic cholangiocarcinoma. Each sample produced roughly 3.5 to 7.13 million productive TCRbeta reads, and read depth showed no significant difference between tissue types. Agilent mRNA microarray profiling was performed on the approximately 26 tumor region samples to relate TCRbeta repertoire diversity to the local molecular phenotype. Repertoires from technical replicates were highly reproducible, with mean shared-clone rates about 0.91 and correlation coefficients above 0.98. TCRbeta repertoire sequencing, expression microarrays and whole-exome sequencing were combined in the study across five regions of each liver tumor, with adjacent normal tissue and blood also included. TCRbeta repertoire sequencing covered 35 specimens from 5 patients: some 25 tumor regions, 5 adjacent noncancerous liver tissues and 5 peripheral blood samples. The tumors of the five patients were staged as T1-T3 N0M0, with maximum diameters ranging from 4.2 to 10 cm.

Overall results and qualifications from the work: Only about 7.5-25% of top clones were found in all five regions of a tumor, suggesting spatial heterogeneity of tumor-infiltrating T cells. Since the samples were bulk and unsorted, there was no way to compare CD4+ and CD8+ T cell repertoires. With just a few patients in the study, the authors point out that the findings should be validated in a larger study. Because sequencing covered only the TCR beta chain and unpaired alpha chains were not captured, true repertoire diversity is likely underestimated. The top 250 clones accounted for a significantly greater share of the repertoire in tumors than in blood (p = 0.039). Repertoire overlap was found to be higher between tumor regions (mean roughly 35%) than between tumor-adjacent (around 17%) or tumor-blood (about 14%) pairs, consistent with antigen-driven expansion.

Total RNA and DNA were co-extracted without cell sorting from around 20-30 mg of bulk tissue using the AllPrep DNA/RNA mini kit. Between late 2015 and 2016, a few patients in China with histopathologically diagnosed primary liver carcinoma had surgical resection. At the time of sampling, the patients had chronic HBV infection and had not received any treatment. Each tumor was sampled at five spatially separated regions: the tumor centre plus the superior, inferior, left-lateral and right-lateral poles. According to histology, viable tumor cells made up more than 85% of every tumor sample. Pieces of fresh tumor and adjacent tissue were cut in half, with one half kept in RNAlater at -80 degrees C and the other half sent for histology.

The sequence was collected from a man aged 35 to 55 with primary liver carcinoma and hepatitis B virus infection. The sequenced sample was liver tumor tissue from sampling region 3. The label giving this sample's cell subset or site can be read as: tumor region T3, left-lateral pole. Recombination linked TRBV30 to TRBJ2-2; the D segment may tentatively be TRBD1 or TRBD2, each giving 6 matched bases. CDR3 loop: CAWRKRTGDTEELFF. Here is the DNA: TGTGCCTGGAGAAAAAGGACGGGGGACACCGAGGAGCTGTTTTTT. The CDR3, completed at both ends by the reference TRBV30 and TRBJ2-2 genes, gives the full variable domain SQTIHQWPATLVQPVGSPLSLECTVEGTSNPNLYWYRQAAGRGLQLLFYSVGIGQISSEVPQNLSASRPQDRQFILSSKKLLLSDSGFYLCAWRKRTGDTEELFFGEGSRLTVL.